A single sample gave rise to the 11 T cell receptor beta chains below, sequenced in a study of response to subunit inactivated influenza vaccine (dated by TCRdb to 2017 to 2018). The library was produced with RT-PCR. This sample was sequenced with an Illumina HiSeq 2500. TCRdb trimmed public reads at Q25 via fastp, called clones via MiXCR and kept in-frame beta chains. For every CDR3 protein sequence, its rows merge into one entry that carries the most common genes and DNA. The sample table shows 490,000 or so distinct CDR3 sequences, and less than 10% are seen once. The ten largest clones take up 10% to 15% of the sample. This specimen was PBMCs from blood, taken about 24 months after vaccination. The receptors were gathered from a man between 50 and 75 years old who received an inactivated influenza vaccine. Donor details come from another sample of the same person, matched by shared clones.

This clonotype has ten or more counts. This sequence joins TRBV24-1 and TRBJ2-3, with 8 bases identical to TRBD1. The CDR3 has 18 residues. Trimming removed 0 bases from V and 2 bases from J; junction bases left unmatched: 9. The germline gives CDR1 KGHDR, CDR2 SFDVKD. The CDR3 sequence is CATSDLPGGSATTDTQYF. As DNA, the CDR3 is TGTGCCACCAGTGATTTGCCAGGGGGCTCAGCTACCACAGATACGCAGTATTTT.

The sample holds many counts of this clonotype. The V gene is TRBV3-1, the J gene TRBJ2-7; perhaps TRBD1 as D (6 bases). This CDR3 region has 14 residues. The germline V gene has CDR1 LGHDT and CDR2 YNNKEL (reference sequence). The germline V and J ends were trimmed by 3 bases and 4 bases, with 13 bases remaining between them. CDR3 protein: CASSHYRARYEQYF. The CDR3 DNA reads TGTGCCAGCAGCCACTACAGGGCGCGATACGAGCAGTACTTC.

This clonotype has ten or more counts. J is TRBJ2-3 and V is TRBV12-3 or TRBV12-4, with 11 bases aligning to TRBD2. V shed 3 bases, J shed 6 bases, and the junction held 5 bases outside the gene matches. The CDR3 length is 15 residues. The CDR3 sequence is CASSFELAGADTQYF. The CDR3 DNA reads TGTGCCAGCAGTTTTGAACTAGCGGGAGCCGATACGCAGTATTTT.

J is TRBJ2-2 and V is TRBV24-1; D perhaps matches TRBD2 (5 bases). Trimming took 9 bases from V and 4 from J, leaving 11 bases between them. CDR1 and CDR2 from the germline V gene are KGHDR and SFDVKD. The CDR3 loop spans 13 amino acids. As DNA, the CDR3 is TGTGCCACCCAGGCGGGTTTCACCGGGGAGCTGTTTTTT. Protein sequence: CATQAGFTGELFF.

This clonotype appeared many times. CDR3 in DNA: TGTGCCAGCAGTGTCCAACCGGGACAGGGGTACAATGAGCAGTTCTTC. Translating it yields CASSVQPGQGYNEQFF. The chain is built from TRBV27 and TRBJ2-1, with 10 nucleotides matching TRBD1. CDR3 length equals 16 residues. Unmatched junction bases numbered 8, after V lost 5 bases and J lost 4 bases. From germline, CDR1 is MNHEY and CDR2 SMNVEV (reference sequence).

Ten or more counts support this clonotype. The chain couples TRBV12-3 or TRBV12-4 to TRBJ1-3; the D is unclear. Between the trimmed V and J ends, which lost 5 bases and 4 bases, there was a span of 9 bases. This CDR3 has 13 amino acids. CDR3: CASSERGGNTIYF. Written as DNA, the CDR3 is TGTGCCAGCAGTGAGCGTGGGGGAAACACCATATATTTT.

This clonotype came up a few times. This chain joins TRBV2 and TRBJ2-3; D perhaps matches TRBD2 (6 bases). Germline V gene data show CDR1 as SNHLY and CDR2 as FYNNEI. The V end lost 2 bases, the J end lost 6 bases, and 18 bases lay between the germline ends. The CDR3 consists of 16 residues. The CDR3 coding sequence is TGTGCCAGCAGTGAATTTTGGCGGGGAAACCTCGATACGCAGTATTTT. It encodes CASSEFWRGNLDTQYF.

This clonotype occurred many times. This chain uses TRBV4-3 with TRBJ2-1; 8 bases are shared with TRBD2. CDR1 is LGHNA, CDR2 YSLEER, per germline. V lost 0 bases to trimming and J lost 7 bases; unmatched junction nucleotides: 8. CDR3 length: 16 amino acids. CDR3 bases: TGCGCCAGCAGCCAAGATTTAGCGGGGAGGAGTAATGAGCAGTTCTTC. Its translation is CASSQDLAGRSNEQFF.

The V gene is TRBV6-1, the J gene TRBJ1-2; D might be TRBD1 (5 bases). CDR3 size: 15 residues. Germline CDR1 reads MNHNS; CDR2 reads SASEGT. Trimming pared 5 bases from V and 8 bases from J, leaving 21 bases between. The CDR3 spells CASSPKGGRGWGYTF. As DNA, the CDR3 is TGTGCCAGCAGTCCGAAGGGCGGGAGGGGATGGGGCTACACCTTC.

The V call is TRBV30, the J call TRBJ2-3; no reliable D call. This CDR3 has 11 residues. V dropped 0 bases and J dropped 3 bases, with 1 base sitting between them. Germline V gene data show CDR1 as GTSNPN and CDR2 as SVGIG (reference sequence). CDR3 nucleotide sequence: TGTGCCTGGAGTGTAACAGATACGCAGTATTTT. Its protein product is CAWSVTDTQYF.

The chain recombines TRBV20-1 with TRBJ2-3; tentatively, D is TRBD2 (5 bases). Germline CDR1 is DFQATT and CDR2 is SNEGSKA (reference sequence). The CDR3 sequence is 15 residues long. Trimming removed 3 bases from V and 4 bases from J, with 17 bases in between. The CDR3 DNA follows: TGCAGTGCTAGCCGAGGGATAGTGTCTGCAGATACGCAGTATTTT. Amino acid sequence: CSASRGIVSADTQYF.